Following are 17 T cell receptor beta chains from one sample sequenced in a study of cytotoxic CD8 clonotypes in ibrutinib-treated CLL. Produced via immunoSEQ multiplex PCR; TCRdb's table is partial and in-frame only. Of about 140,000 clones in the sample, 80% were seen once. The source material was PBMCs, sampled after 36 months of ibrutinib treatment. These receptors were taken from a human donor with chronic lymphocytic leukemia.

The CDR3 protein is CASSAYAGDQETQYF. CDR3 bases: TGTGCCAGCAGTGCTTATGCGGGAGACCAAGAGACCCAGTACTTC. V is TRBV2 and J is TRBJ2-5; 7 positions agree with TRBD2. Germline loops: CDR1 SNHLY, CDR2 FYNNEI. The CDR3 covers 15 residues. J gave up 0 bases and V 4 bases, and 5 bases lay outside the gene matches.

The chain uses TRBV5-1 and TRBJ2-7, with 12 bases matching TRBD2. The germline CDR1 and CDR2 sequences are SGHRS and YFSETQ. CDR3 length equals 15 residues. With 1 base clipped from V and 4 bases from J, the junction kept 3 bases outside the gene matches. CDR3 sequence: CASSLRLAGGYEQYF. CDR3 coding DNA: TGCGCCAGCAGCTTGAGGCTAGCGGGGGGGTACGAGCAGTACTTC.

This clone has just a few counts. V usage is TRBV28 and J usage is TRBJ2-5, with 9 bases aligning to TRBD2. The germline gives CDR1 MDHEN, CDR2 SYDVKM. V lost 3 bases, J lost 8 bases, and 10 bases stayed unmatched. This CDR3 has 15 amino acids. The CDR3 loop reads CASSLASGARGTQYF. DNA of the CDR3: TGTGCCAGCAGTTTGGCTAGCGGGGCGAGGGGAACCCAGTACTTC.

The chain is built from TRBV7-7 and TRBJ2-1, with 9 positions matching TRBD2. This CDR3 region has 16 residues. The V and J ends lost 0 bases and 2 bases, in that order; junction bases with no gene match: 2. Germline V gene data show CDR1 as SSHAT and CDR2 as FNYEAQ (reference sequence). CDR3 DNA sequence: TGTGCCAGCAGCTTAGCGGCGGGAGGGCCCTACAATGAGCAGTTCTTC. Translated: CASSLAAGGPYNEQFF.

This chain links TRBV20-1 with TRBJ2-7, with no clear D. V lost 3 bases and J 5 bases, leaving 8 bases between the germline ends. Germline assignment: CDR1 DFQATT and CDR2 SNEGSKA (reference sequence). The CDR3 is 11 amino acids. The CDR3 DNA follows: TGCAGTGCTAGCCGAAGGAACGAGCAGTACTTC. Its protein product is CSASRRNEQYF.

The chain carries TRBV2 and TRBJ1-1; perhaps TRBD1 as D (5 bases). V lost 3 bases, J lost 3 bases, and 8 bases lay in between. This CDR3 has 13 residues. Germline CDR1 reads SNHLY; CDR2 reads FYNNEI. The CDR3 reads CASSDQGDTEAFF. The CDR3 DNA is TGTGCCAGCAGTGATCAGGGTGACACTGAAGCTTTCTTT.

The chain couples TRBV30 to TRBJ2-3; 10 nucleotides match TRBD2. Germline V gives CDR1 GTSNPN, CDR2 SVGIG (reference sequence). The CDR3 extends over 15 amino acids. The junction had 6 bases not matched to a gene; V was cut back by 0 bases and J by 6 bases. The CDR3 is CAWSVPSGSVDTQYF. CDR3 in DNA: TGTGCCTGGAGTGTACCTAGCGGGAGCGTGGATACGCAGTATTTT.

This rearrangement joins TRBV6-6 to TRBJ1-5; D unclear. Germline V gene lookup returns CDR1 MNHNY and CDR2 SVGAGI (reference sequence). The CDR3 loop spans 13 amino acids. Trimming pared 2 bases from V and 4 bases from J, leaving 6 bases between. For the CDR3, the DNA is TGTGCCAGCAGTTACAGGGAAAATCAGCCCCAGCATTTT. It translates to CASSYRENQPQHF.

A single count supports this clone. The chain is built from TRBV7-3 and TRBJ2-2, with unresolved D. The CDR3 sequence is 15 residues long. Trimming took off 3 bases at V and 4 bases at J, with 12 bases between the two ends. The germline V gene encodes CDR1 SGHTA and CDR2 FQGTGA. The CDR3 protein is CASSLLGLGTGELFF. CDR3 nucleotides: TGTGCCAGCAGCTTGCTGGGTTTAGGCACCGGGGAGCTGTTTTTT.

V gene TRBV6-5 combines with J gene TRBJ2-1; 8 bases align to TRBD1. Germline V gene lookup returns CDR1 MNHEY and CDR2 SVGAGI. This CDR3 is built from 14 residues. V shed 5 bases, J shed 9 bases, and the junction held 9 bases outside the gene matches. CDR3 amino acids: CASSMGQEPFEQFF. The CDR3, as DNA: TGTGCCAGCAGTATGGGACAGGAGCCATTTGAGCAGTTCTTC.

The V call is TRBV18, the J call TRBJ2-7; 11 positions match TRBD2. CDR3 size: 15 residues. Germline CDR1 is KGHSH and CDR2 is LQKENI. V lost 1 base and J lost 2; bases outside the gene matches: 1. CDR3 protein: CASSPRLAGTYEQYF. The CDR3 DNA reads TGTGCCAGCTCACCACGACTAGCGGGGACCTACGAGCAGTACTTC.

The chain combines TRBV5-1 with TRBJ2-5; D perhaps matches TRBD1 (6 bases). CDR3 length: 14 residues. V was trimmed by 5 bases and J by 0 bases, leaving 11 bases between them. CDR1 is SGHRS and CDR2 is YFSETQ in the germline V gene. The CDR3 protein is CASSHDRHQETQYF. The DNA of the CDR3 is TGCGCCAGCAGTCATGACAGGCACCAAGAGACCCAGTACTTC.

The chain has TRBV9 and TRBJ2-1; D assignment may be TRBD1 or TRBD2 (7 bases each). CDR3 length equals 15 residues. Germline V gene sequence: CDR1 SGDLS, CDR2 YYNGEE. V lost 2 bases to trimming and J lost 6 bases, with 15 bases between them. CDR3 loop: CASSVQGGSFNEQFF. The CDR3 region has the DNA TGTGCCAGCAGCGTTCAGGGGGGGAGTTTCAATGAGCAGTTCTTC.

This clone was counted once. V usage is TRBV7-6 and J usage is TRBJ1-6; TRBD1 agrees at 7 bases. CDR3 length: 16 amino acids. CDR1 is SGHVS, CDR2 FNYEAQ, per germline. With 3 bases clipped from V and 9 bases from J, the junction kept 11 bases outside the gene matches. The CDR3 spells CASSFGGGPASSPLHF. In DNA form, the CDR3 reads TGTGCCAGCAGCTTTGGAGGGGGCCCGGCTAGTTCACCCCTCCACTTT.

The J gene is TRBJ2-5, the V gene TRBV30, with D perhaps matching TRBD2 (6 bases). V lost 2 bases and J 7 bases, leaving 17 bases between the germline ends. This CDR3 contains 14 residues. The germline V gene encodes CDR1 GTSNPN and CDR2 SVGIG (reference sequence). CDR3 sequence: CAWSRSGSPGTQYF. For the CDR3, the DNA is TGTGCCTGGAGTCGCAGCGGGTCCCCGGGGACCCAGTACTTC.

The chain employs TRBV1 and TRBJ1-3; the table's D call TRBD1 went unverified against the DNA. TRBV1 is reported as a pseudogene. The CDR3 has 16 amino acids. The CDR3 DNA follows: TGCACCAGCAGCCAAGGGGCAACATGCTCTGGAAACACCATATATTTT. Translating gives CTSSQGATCSGNTIYF.

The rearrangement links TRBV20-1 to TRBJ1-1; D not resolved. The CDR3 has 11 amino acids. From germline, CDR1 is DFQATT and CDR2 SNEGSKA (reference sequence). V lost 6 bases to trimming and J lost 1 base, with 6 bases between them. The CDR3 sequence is CSAVRNTEAFF. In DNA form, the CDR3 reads TGCAGTGCCGTCCGGAACACTGAAGCTTTCTTT.